The 4 T cell receptor beta chains below were found in one sample sequenced in a study of blood T cell repertoires in COVID-19. Libraries were prepared by immunoSEQ multiplex PCR; TCRdb keeps only in-frame clonotypes and omits some of them. The table includes roughly 190,000 clones, 75% to 85% detected once. The sequencing sample was made of peripheral blood. The receptors here all came from a woman aged 40 to 55 with COVID-19, enrolled during active disease.

This clone came up a few times. This chain joins TRBV6-4 and TRBJ2-3, with TRBD2 matching 9 bases. CDR1 is MRHNA, CDR2 SNTAGT, per germline. V dropped 0 bases and J dropped 4; count of bases not matched to a gene: 2. CDR3 length: 15 amino acids. The CDR3 DNA is TGTGCCAGCAGTGACTCCGCGGGAGGGTCAGATACGCAGTATTTT. It encodes CASSDSAGGSDTQYF.

The chain links TRBV20-1 to TRBJ1-3; no reliable D call. V shed 4 bases and J shed 3 bases, with 4 bases lying between them. Germline assignment: CDR1 DFQATT and CDR2 SNEGSKA (reference sequence). There are 11 residues in the CDR3. CDR3 in DNA: TGCAGTGCTACGTTTGGAAACACCATATATTTT. Translation: CSATFGNTIYF.

This chain links TRBV19 with TRBJ1-2, with D uncertain. This CDR3 has 12 amino acids. Germline assignment: CDR1 LNHDA and CDR2 SQIVND (reference sequence). The germline V and J ends were trimmed by 3 bases and 8 bases, with 10 bases remaining between them. The CDR3 region has the DNA TGTGCCAGTAGTATCGCCCTGAGGGGCTACACCTTC. This codes for CASSIALRGYTF.

The V and J genes are TRBV6-5 and TRBJ2-7; 9 nucleotides line up with TRBD1. This CDR3 is built from 14 residues. J gave up 7 bases and V 2 bases, and 6 bases lay outside the gene matches. Germline V gene sequence: CDR1 MNHEY, CDR2 SVGAGI. The CDR3 is CASSYPGQGYEQYF. CDR3 coding DNA: TGTGCCAGCAGTTACCCGGGACAGGGTTATGAGCAGTACTTC.